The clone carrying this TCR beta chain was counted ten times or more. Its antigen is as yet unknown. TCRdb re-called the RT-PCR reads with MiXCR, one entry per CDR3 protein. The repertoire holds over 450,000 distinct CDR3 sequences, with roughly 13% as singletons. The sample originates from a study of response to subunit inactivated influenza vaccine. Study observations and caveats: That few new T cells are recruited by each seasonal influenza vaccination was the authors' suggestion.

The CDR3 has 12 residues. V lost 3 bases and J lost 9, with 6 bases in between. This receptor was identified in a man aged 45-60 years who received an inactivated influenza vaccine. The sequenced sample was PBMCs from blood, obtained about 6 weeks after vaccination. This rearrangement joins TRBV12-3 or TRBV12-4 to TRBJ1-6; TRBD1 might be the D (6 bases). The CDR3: CASSFRGSPLHF. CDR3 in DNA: TGTGCCAGCAGTTTCAGGGGTTCACCCCTCCACTTT.